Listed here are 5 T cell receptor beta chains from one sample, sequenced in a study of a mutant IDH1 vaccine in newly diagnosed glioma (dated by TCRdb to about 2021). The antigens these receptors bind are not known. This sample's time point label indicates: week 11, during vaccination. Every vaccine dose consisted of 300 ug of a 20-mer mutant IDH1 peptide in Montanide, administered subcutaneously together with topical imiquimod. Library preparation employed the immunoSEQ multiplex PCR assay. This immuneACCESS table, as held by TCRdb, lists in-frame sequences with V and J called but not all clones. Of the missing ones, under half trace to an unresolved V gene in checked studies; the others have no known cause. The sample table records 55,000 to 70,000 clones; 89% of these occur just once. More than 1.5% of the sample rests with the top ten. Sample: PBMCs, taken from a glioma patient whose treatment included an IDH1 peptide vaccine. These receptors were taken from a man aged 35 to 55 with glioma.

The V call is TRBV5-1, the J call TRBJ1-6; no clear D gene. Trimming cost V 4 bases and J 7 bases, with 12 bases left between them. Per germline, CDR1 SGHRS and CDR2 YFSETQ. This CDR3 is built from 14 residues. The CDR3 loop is CASSEQTGNSPLHF. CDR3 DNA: TGCGCCAGCAGCGAACAGACGGGGAATTCACCCCTCCACTTT. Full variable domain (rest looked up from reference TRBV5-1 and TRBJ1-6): KAGVTQTPRYLIKTRGQQVTLSCSPISGHRSVSWYQQTPGQGLQFLFEYFSETQRNKGNFPGRFSGRQFSNSRSEMNVSTLELGDSALYLCASSEQTGNSPLHFGNGTRLTVT.

In DNA, the CDR3 is TGTGCCAGCAAAGGGGGGCCGGCAACTAATGAAAAACTGTTTTTT. This encodes CASKGGPATNEKLFF. The chain joins TRBV6-6 to TRBJ1-4; a weak D match, TRBD1 (6 bases). The germline V and J ends were trimmed by 7 bases and 0 bases, with 12 bases remaining between them. This CDR3 is 15 amino acids long. Germline CDR1 and CDR2: MNHNY and SVGAGI (reference sequence).

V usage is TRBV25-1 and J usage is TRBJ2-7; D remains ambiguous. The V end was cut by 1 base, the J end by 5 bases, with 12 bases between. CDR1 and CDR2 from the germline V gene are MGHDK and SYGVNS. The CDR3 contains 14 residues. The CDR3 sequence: CASSESVSFDEQYF. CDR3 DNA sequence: TGTGCCAGCAGTGAATCAGTCAGTTTCGACGAGCAGTACTTC.

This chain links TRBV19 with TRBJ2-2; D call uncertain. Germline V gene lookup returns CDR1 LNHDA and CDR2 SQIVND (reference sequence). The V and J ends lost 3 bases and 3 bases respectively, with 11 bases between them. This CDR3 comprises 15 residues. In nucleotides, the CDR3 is TGTGCCAGTAGTATTCCCGGGTTGGACACCGGGGAGCTGTTTTTT. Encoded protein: CASSIPGLDTGELFF.

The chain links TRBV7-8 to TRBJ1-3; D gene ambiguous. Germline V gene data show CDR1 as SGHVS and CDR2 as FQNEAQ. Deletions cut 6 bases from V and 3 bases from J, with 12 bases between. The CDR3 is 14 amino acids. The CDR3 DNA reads TGTGCCAGCAGTCCGCGGGAGGATGGAAACACCATATATTTT. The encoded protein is CASSPREDGNTIYF. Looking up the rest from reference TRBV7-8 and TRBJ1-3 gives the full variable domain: GAGVSQSPRYKVAKRGQDVALRCDPISGHVSLFWYQQALGQGPEFLTYFQNEAQLDKSGLPSDRFFAERPEGSVSTLKIQRTQQEDSAVYLCASSPREDGNTIYFGEGSWLTVV.